One sample yielded the 29 T cell receptor beta chains listed below, sequenced in a study of blood T cell repertoires in COVID-19. Data came from immunoSEQ multiplex PCR; TCRdb stores just in-frame clones and leaves some out. Altogether over 200,000 clones are present, about 85% being singletons, with the ten largest covering approximately 8.7%. The sample consisted of peripheral blood. These receptors originate from an elderly woman with acute or convalescent COVID-19.

V usage is TRBV10-3 and J usage is TRBJ2-1, with D possibly TRBD2 on 6 matching bases. The germline V gene encodes CDR1 ENHRY and CDR2 SYGVKD. There are 15 residues in the CDR3. V was pared by 0 bases and J by 5 bases, with 11 bases between. This CDR3 is CAISESGRKDNEQFF. CDR3 DNA sequence: TGTGCCATCAGTGAGTCAGGGAGGAAAGACAATGAGCAGTTCTTC.

The gene calls are TRBV7-8 and TRBJ2-7; 8 positions agree with TRBD1. This CDR3 contains 19 residues. After removal of 3 bases from V and 1 base from J, the junction contained 17 bases not matched to a gene. Germline assignment: CDR1 SGHVS and CDR2 FQNEAQ. The CDR3 spells CASSFVVQWTGTESYEQYF. DNA for the CDR3: TGTGCCAGCAGCTTCGTAGTCCAGTGGACAGGGACGGAGTCCTACGAGCAGTACTTC.

J is TRBJ2-1 and V is TRBV19; 8 nucleotides line up with TRBD1. The CDR3 loop spans 16 amino acids. Germline V lookup: CDR1 LNHDA, CDR2 SQIVND (reference sequence). The ends lost 3 bases at V and 3 bases at J; junction bases unmatched: 7. The CDR3 is CASSIRDRGVYNEQFF. DNA for the CDR3: TGTGCCAGTAGTATTCGCGACAGGGGTGTCTACAATGAGCAGTTCTTC. The full variable domain, completed using reference TRBV19 and TRBJ2-1, is DGGITQSPKYLFRKEGQNVTLSCEQNLNHDAMYWYRQDPGQGLRLIYYSQIVNDFQKGDIAEGYSVSREKKESFPLTVTSAQKNPTAFYLCASSIRDRGVYNEQFFGPGTRLTVL.

V usage is TRBV29-1 and J usage is TRBJ2-1, with 10 positions matching TRBD2. The junction had 10 bases not matched to a gene; V was cut back by 8 bases and J by 9 bases. Germline values: CDR1 SQVTM, CDR2 ANQGSEA. The CDR3 runs to 13 residues. The CDR3 nucleotides read TGCAGCTCCACTAGCGGGGATTTCGGTGAGCAGTTCTTC. Translated, it gives CSSTSGDFGEQFF.

CDR3 sequence (DNA): TGTGCCAGCAGTACACAGGGCTTGGGGGCTCAGCCCCAGCATTTT. It translates to CASSTQGLGAQPQHF. The V call is TRBV6-5, the J call TRBJ1-5, with D perhaps matching TRBD1 (6 bases). Trimming cost V 5 bases and J 6 bases, with 17 bases left between them. The germline CDR1 and CDR2 sequences are MNHEY and SVGAGI. The CDR3 is made up of 15 amino acids.

The chain employs TRBV19 and TRBJ2-1, with TRBD2 matching over 13 bases. The germline V gene has CDR1 LNHDA and CDR2 SQIVND (reference sequence). CDR3 size: 19 residues. J lost 1 base, V lost 5 bases, and 11 bases had no gene match. CDR3 protein: CASSSPGLAGLGSYNEQFF. DNA of the CDR3: TGTGCCAGTAGTTCCCCGGGACTAGCGGGATTAGGGTCCTACAATGAGCAGTTCTTC.

The J gene is TRBJ2-7, the V gene TRBV3-1 (or the pseudogene TRBV3-2); unclear D gene. The V end lost 2 bases, the J end lost 2 bases, and 10 bases lay between the germline ends. There are 14 residues in the CDR3. The germline gives CDR1 LGHDT, CDR2 YNNKEL (reference sequence). The CDR3 is CASSQLYSPYEQYF. The CDR3 DNA reads as TGTGCCAGCAGCCAACTCTACAGTCCCTACGAGCAGTACTTC.

The chain links TRBV19 to TRBJ2-1, with TRBD2 matching over 10 bases. The CDR3 spans 17 residues. The V gene's germline CDR1 is LNHDA and CDR2 SQIVND (reference sequence). V lost 3 bases to trimming and J lost 7 bases; unmatched junction nucleotides: 12. The CDR3 bases are TGTGCCAGTAGTATCCTTAGGGCCAGCGGGGGGGCAAATGAGCAGTTCTTC. Translated: CASSILRASGGANEQFF.

The chain couples TRBV4-2 to TRBJ1-4; D gene unclear. V lost 0 bases, J lost 0 bases, and 5 bases lay in between. This CDR3 contains 15 residues. CDR1 is LGHNA, CDR2 YNFKEQ, per germline. The CDR3 sequence: CASSQDGATNEKLFF. In DNA, the CDR3 is TGTGCCAGCAGCCAAGACGGTGCAACTAATGAAAAACTGTTTTTT.

The sample holds a few counts of this clone. The chain has TRBV19 and TRBJ1-5, with D hard to call. V was trimmed by 5 bases and J by 2 bases, leaving 10 bases between them. Germline CDR1 is LNHDA and CDR2 is SQIVND (reference sequence). CDR3 length: 14 residues. DNA of the CDR3: TGTGCCAGTAGTGAGGGAACGGGCAATCAGCCCCAGCATTTT. It codes for CASSEGTGNQPQHF.

The chain combines TRBV28 with TRBJ1-4; the D gene is possibly TRBD1 (5 bases). V lost 6 bases and J lost 5, with 16 bases in between. CDR1 and CDR2 (germline): MDHEN, SYDVKM. This CDR3 comprises 15 residues. For the CDR3, the DNA is TGTGCCAGCAGCCACACCGGGGGGGTGAATGAAAAACTGTTTTTT. Protein product: CASSHTGGVNEKLFF.

This clone was counted between two and nine times. The chain couples TRBV5-6 to TRBJ1-2; 7 nucleotides agree with TRBD1. Germline lookup yields CDR1 SGHDT and CDR2 YYEEEE. This CDR3 is built from 18 residues. J gave up 8 bases and V 3 bases, and 22 bases lay outside the gene matches. The CDR3 protein is CASSSFRDSPDYPIGYTF. Written as DNA, the CDR3 is TGTGCCAGCAGCTCGTTCCGGGACAGCCCAGACTATCCTATAGGCTACACCTTC.

V and J are TRBV10-3 and TRBJ1-2, with D hard to call. Trimming cost V 4 bases and J 6 bases, with 18 bases left between them. Germline lookup yields CDR1 ENHRY and CDR2 SYGVKD. The CDR3 extends over 15 amino acids. The CDR3 protein is CAISVETRYTNGYTF. CDR3 bases: TGTGCCATCAGTGTGGAGACGCGCTACACGAATGGCTACACCTTC.

The chain couples TRBV4-1 to TRBJ1-2, with D possibly matching TRBD1 (5 bases). Germline loops: CDR1 MGHRA, CDR2 YSYEKL. The CDR3 runs to 15 residues. V lost 0 bases to trimming and J lost 4 bases, with 12 bases between them. CDR3 DNA sequence: TGCGCCAGCAGCCAAGATATCAGGGTTGGCTATGGCTACACCTTC. Encoded protein: CASSQDIRVGYGYTF.

This chain links TRBV5-1 with TRBJ2-1; 14 bases are a match to TRBD2. This CDR3 comprises 19 residues. Trimming cost V 3 bases and J 0 bases; bases outside gene matches: 8. Germline CDR1 reads SGHRS; CDR2 reads YFSETQ. The CDR3 coding sequence is TGCGCCAGCAGCTGGGGACTAGCGGGAGTCCCCCTCTCCTACAATGAGCAGTTCTTC. Translated, it gives CASSWGLAGVPLSYNEQFF.

This clone came up once. This chain links TRBV2 with TRBJ2-7, with 11 bases lining up with TRBD2. The V and J ends lost 7 bases and 5 bases, in that order; junction bases with no gene match: 10. Germline CDR1 reads SNHLY; CDR2 reads FYNNEI. This CDR3 contains 15 residues. The CDR3 nucleotides read TGTGCCAGCACCCTTAGCGGGAGGGGTGGGGACGAGCAGTACTTC. The encoded protein is CASTLSGRGGDEQYF.

V is TRBV10-3 and J is TRBJ2-1; perhaps TRBD2 as D (6 bases). The germline V gene encodes CDR1 ENHRY and CDR2 SYGVKD. This CDR3 spans 15 amino acids. V was trimmed by 0 bases and J by 1 base, leaving 7 bases between them. The CDR3 nucleotides are TGTGCCATCAGTGAGTCTCGGGGGTCCTACAATGAGCAGTTCTTC. Protein product: CAISESRGSYNEQFF.

The chain recombines TRBV4-1 with TRBJ2-3; TRBD1 matches at 12 bases. The V gene end was trimmed by 0 bases and the J gene end by 4 bases; junction bases not matched to a gene: 5. Germline CDR1 reads MGHRA; CDR2 reads YSYEKL. The CDR3 extends over 17 amino acids. This CDR3 is CASSQDGTGGVADTQYF. Written as DNA, the CDR3 is TGCGCCAGCAGCCAAGACGGGACAGGGGGCGTGGCAGATACGCAGTATTTT.

This chain joins TRBV18 and TRBJ2-3; D perhaps matches TRBD1 (5 bases). This CDR3 contains 13 residues. V was pared by 3 bases and J by 4 bases, with 8 bases between. Germline loops: CDR1 KGHSH, CDR2 LQKENI. This chain's CDR3 is CASSPGAPDTQYF. DNA for the CDR3: TGTGCCAGCTCACCTGGGGCCCCAGATACGCAGTATTTT.

CDR3 region: CASSLSERIPAFF. The CDR3 DNA reads TGTGCCAGCAGTTTGAGTGAGAGGATTCCAGCTTTCTTT. This chain uses TRBV27 with TRBJ1-1; D remains unclear. Trimming shortened V by 3 bases and J by 10 bases, and 15 bases separated the two germline ends. The CDR3 length is 13 residues. The germline CDR1 and CDR2 sequences are MNHEY and SMNVEV (reference sequence).

This clone was observed a few times. The chain employs TRBV6-1 and TRBJ2-5; 8 positions agree with TRBD2. CDR3 length: 15 residues. The germline gives CDR1 MNHNS, CDR2 SASEGT. Unmatched junction bases numbered 10, after V lost 3 bases and J lost 7 bases. In DNA, the CDR3 is TGTGCCAGCAGTGAGCAGGGACTAGGATCAGGGACCCAGTACTTC. Translating gives CASSEQGLGSGTQYF.

This chain joins TRBV5-1 and TRBJ2-2; 9 bases line up with TRBD1. The germline V gene encodes CDR1 SGHRS and CDR2 YFSETQ. The J segment lost 6 bases and the V segment lost 0 bases, leaving 3 bases of the junction unmatched. The CDR3 has 15 residues. The CDR3 loop is CASSLGDRVPGELFF. DNA for the CDR3: TGCGCCAGCAGCTTGGGGGACAGGGTCCCCGGGGAGCTGTTTTTT. The full variable domain, rest sourced from reference TRBV5-1 and TRBJ2-2, is KAGVTQTPRYLIKTRGQQVTLSCSPISGHRSVSWYQQTPGQGLQFLFEYFSETQRNKGNFPGRFSGRQFSNSRSEMNVSTLELGDSALYLCASSLGDRVPGELFFGEGSRLTVL.

The J gene is TRBJ2-1, the V gene TRBV9; 10 bases fit TRBD2. Germline V CDR1 and CDR2: SGDLS, YYNGEE. This CDR3 region has 15 residues. With V trimmed by 5 bases and J by 4 bases, 6 bases remained unmatched. Here the CDR3 DNA reads TGTGCCAGCAGTCCCGGGACTAGCGTTTACAATGAGCAGTTCTTC. The encoded protein is CASSPGTSVYNEQFF.

The chain is built from TRBV6-1 and TRBJ1-6, with 9 bases matching TRBD1. CDR1 and CDR2 from the germline V gene are MNHNS and SASEGT. Losses at the gene ends were 2 bases for V and 9 bases for J; bases not matched to a gene: 5. CDR3 size: 15 residues. The DNA for the CDR3 is TGTGCCAGCAGTGAACGGGACAGGGTTGGTTCACCCCTCCACTTT. Translation: CASSERDRVGSPLHF.

V usage is TRBV5-1 and J usage is TRBJ1-4; the match to TRBD1 covers 9 bases. Germline-derived CDR1 and CDR2 are SGHRS and YFSETQ. With V trimmed by 2 bases and J by 8 bases, 4 bases remained unmatched. The CDR3 runs 14 residues. CDR3 coding DNA: TGCGCCAGCAGCTTCGGGACAGGGAAGGAAAAACTGTTTTTT. This translates into CASSFGTGKEKLFF.

The chain links TRBV7-7 to TRBJ2-5; 7 bases are a match to TRBD1. The CDR3 extends over 15 amino acids. The junction had 4 bases not matched to a gene; V was cut back by 1 base and J by 2 bases. CDR1 is SSHAT, CDR2 FNYEAQ, per germline (reference sequence). The CDR3 DNA is TGTGCCAGCAGCTTAGATAGGGGGCCTCAAGAGACCCAGTACTTC. The encoded protein is CASSLDRGPQETQYF. Filled out from reference TRBV7-7 and TRBJ2-5, the complete variable domain reads GAGVSQSPRYKVTKRGQDVTLRCDPISSHATLYWYQQALGQGPEFLTYFNYEAQPDKSGLPSDRFSAERPEGSISTLTIQRTEQRDSAMYRCASSLDRGPQETQYFGPGTRLLVL.

The chain combines TRBV18 with TRBJ1-2; 11 bases map to TRBD1. Germline-derived CDR1 and CDR2 are KGHSH and LQKENI. The V and J ends lost 3 bases and 6 bases, in that order; junction bases with no gene match: 12. The CDR3 runs to 17 residues. The CDR3 bases are TGTGCCAGCTCACCTATATCAGGAGGACAGGGGGCGCATGGCTACACCTTC. Its protein product is CASSPISGGQGAHGYTF.

The J gene is TRBJ2-7, the V gene TRBV5-1; TRBD1 matches 12 bases. J was trimmed by 5 bases and V by 7 bases; bases with no gene match: 7. This CDR3 spans 14 amino acids. Germline V lookup: CDR1 SGHRS, CDR2 YFSETQ. The CDR3 reads CASSGTGGNNEQYF. For the CDR3, the DNA is TGCGCCAGCTCCGGGACAGGGGGCAACAACGAGCAGTACTTC.

V is TRBV18 and J is TRBJ2-5; 7 positions agree with TRBD2. Germline V gene sequence: CDR1 KGHSH, CDR2 LQKENI. J was trimmed by 2 bases and V by 4 bases; bases with no gene match: 7. The CDR3 has 15 amino acids. CDR3 nucleotide sequence: TGTGCCAGCTCACAAAACCTAGCGGATCAAGAGACCCAGTACTTC. Translating gives CASSQNLADQETQYF.